Described below is a single T cell receptor (beta chain) sequence and its context. Its antigen is currently unknown. The length of the CDR3 is 15 residues. V trimming: 1 base; J trimming: 7 bases; junction bases outside the gene matches: 6. The V gene's germline CDR1 is SGHNT and CDR2 YYREEE (reference sequence). The data belong to a study of shared clonotypes between healthy human individuals. Points from the study as a whole: A handful of donors held 5% to 5.5% of naive CD4 clonotypes in common.

Profiled with immunoSEQ multiplex PCR; TCRdb holds only in-frame clones, not every one. In the table there are roughly 700,000 clones, about 74% of which are singletons. Sequenced material: memory CD4+ T cells sorted from blood. The subset was: CD45RA-negative fraction. This TCR was recovered from a woman aged 25 to 39 in good health. J is TRBJ2-1 and V is TRBV5-4; 9 positions match TRBD1. CDR3 region: CASSLLTGGKNEQFF. CDR3 sequence (DNA): TGTGCCAGCAGCTTGTTGACAGGGGGTAAAAATGAGCAGTTCTTC.